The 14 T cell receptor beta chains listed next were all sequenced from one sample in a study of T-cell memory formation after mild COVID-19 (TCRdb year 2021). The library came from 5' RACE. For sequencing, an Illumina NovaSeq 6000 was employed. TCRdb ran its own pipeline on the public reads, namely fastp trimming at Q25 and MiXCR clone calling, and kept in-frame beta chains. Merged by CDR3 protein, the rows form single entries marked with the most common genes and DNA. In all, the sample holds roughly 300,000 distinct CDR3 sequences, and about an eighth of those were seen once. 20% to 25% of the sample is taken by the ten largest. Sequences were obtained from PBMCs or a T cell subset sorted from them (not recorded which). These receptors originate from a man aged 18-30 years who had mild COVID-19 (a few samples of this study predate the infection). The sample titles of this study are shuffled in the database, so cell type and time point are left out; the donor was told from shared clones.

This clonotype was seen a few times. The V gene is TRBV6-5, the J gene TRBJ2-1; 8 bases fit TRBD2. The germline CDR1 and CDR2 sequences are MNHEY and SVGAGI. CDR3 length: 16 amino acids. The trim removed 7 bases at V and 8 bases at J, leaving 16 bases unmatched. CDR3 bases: TGTGCCAGCACCCCAGTCGGGGGGGCGAATTCGGATGAGCAGTTCTTC. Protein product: CASTPVGGANSDEQFF.

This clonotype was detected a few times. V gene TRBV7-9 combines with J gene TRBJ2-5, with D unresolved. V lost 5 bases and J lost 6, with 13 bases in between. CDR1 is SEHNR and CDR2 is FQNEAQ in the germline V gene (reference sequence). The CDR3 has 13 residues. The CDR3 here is CASSPDGLKTQYF. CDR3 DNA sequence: TGTGCCAGCAGCCCGGACGGCCTGAAGACCCAGTACTTC.

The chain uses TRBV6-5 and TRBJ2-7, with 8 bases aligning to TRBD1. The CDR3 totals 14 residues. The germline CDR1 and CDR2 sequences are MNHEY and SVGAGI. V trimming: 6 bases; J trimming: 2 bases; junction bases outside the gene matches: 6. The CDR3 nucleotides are TGTGCCAGCAGATCCGGGACAGGACCCTACGAGCAGTACTTC. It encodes CASRSGTGPYEQYF.

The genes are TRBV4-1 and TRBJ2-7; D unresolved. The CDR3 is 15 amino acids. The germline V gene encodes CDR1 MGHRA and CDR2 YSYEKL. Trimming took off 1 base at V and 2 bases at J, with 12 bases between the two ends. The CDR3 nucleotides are TGCGCCAGCAGCCAAGCGCCATTTGGCCCCTACGAGCAGTACGTC. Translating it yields CASSQAPFGPYEQYV.

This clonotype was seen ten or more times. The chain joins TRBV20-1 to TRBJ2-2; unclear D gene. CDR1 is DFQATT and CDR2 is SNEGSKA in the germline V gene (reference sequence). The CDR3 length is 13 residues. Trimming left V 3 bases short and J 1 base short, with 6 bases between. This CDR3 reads CSARAGNTGELFF. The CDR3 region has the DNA TGCAGTGCTAGGGCAGGGAACACCGGGGAGCTGTTTTTT.

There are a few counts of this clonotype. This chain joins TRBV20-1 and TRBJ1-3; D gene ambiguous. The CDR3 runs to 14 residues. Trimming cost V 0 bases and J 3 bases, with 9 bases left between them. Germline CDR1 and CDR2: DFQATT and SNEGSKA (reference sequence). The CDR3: CSARDTGVGNTIYF. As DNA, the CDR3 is TGCAGTGCTAGAGATACTGGGGTTGGAAACACCATATATTTT.

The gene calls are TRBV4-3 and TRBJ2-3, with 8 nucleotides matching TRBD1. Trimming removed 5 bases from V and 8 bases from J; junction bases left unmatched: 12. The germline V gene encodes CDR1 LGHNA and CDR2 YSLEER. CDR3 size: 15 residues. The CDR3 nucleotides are TGCGCCAGCAGCGAAGGGACAGGCCCCTTGGGTACGCAGTATTTT. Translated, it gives CASSEGTGPLGTQYF.

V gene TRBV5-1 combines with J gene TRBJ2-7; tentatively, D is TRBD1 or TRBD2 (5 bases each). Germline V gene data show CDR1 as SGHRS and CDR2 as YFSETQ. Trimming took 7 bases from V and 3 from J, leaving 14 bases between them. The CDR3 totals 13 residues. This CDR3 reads CASRPGTRYEQYF. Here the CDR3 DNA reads TGCGCCAGCCGCCCAGGGACCCGCTACGAGCAGTACTTC.

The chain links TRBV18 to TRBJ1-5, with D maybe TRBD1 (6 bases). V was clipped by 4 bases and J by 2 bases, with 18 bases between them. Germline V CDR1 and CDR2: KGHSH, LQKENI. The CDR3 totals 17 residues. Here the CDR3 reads CASSLTGPGAGNQPQHF. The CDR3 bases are TGTGCCAGCTCACTCACAGGGCCCGGGGCAGGCAATCAGCCCCAGCATTTT.

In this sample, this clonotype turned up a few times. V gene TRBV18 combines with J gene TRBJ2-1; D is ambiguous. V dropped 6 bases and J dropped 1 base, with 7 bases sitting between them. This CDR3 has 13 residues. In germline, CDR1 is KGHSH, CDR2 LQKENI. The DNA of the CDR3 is TGTGCCAGCTCCGCCGGTTCCTACAATGAGCAGTTCTTC. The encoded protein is CASSAGSYNEQFF.

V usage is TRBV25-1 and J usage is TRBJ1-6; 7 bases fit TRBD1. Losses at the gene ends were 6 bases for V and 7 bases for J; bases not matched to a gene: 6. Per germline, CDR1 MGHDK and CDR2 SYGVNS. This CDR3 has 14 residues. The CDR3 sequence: CASSGYRGNSPLHF. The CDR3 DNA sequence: TGTGCCAGCAGCGGATACAGGGGCAATTCACCCCTCCACTTT.

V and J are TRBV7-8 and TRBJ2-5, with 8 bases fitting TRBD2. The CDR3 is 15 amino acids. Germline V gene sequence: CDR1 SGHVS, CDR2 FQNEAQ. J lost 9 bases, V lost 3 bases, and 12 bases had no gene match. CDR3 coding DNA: TGTGCCAGCAGCTTTCTTTCCGAAGCGGGGGCTCCCCAGTACTTC. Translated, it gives CASSFLSEAGAPQYF.

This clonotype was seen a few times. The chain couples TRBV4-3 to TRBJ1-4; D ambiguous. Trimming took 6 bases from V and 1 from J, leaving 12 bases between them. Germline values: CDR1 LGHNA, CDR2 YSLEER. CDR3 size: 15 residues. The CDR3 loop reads CASRSGVRTNEKLFF. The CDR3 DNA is TGCGCCAGCAGAAGTGGTGTTCGAACTAATGAAAAACTGTTTTTT.

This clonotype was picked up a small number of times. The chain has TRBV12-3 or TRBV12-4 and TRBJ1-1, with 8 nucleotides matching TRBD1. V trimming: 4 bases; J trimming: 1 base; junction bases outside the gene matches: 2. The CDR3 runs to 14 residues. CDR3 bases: TGTGCCAGCAGTTGGACAGGGCAGAACACTGAAGCTTTCTTT. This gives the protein CASSWTGQNTEAFF.